The 4 T cell receptor beta chains reported below all come from one sample, sequenced in a study of blood T cell repertoires in COVID-19. TCRdb's table, derived via immunoSEQ multiplex PCR, lists solely in-frame clones and lacks some. The sample lists 250,000 to 350,000 clones; about 86% were seen once. Sequencing used peripheral blood. The receptors were sampled from a woman aged 70-85 years with COVID-19, enrolled during active disease.

Comment on this clone: In the same sample, other DNA sequences code for this CDR3. The chain is built from TRBV7-9 and TRBJ1-1; 8 bases are shared with TRBD1. The germline V gene encodes CDR1 SEHNR and CDR2 FQNEAQ (reference sequence). The CDR3 spans 15 residues. V lost 5 bases to trimming and J lost 0 bases; unmatched junction nucleotides: 5. CDR3 region: CASSPGTGMNTEAFF. The CDR3 DNA sequence: TGTGCCAGCAGCCCTGGGACAGGTATGAACACTGAAGCTTTCTTT.

The J gene is TRBJ1-5, the V gene TRBV24-1; 7 nucleotides agree with TRBD1. The CDR3 is 13 residues long. J was trimmed by 6 bases and V by 2 bases; bases with no gene match: 0. Germline CDR1 KGHDR, CDR2 SFDVKD. CDR3 in amino acids: CATSDYRGQPQHF. The CDR3 region has the DNA TGTGCCACCAGTGATTACAGGGGTCAGCCCCAGCATTTT.

This sequence joins TRBV7-8 and TRBJ1-1; 11 bases fit TRBD1. This CDR3 region has 15 residues. Looked up from germline, CDR1 is SGHVS and CDR2 is FQNEAQ. V lost 5 bases to trimming and J lost 6 bases; unmatched junction nucleotides: 8. The CDR3 sequence is CASSIEDRGLAEAFF. As DNA, the CDR3 is TGTGCCAGCAGCATTGAGGACAGGGGGCTAGCTGAAGCTTTCTTT.

The V gene is TRBV7-2, the J gene TRBJ2-1, with D tentatively TRBD2 (6 bases). The V and J ends lost 1 base and 6 bases respectively, with 10 bases between them. There are 14 residues in the CDR3. The germline V gene has CDR1 SGHTA and CDR2 FQGNSA. The CDR3 sequence is CASSLDPAGNEQFF. The DNA for the CDR3 is TGTGCCAGCAGCTTAGATCCAGCGGGCAATGAGCAGTTCTTC.